The 27 T cell receptor beta chains given below trace back to one sample, sequenced in a study of OX40 agonist ivuxolimab in advanced cancers. Assay used: immunoSEQ multiplex PCR; TCRdb lists only in-frame clones, some missing. The table has some 10,000 clones, 63% seen once. This specimen consisted of CD4+ or CD8+ T cells sorted from blood, obtained in a trial of the OX40 agonist ivuxolimab. The source of these receptors is an adult with an advanced solid tumor such as melanoma, head and neck, liver or kidney cancer.

The rearrangement uses TRBV6-9 and TRBJ1-2, with D perhaps TRBD1 (5 bases). V was shortened by 5 bases and J by 3 bases, with 13 bases between the two germline ends. CDR3 length equals 14 residues. Germline loops: CDR1 MNHGY, CDR2 SVAAGI. The CDR3 loop reads CASSEGAGYYGYTF. In DNA form, the CDR3 reads TGTGCCAGCAGTGAAGGCGCAGGGTACTATGGCTACACCTTC.

The chain uses TRBV11-2 and TRBJ2-7; D may be TRBD2 (6 bases). The CDR3 spans 13 residues. From germline, CDR1 is SGHAT and CDR2 FQNNGV. V gave up 5 bases and J gave up 6 bases, with 14 bases separating them. The CDR3 nucleotides read TGTGCCAGCAGCCAAAGACTAGTCCCCGAGCAGTACTTC. It specifies CASSQRLVPEQYF.

J is TRBJ2-5 and V is TRBV10-3; no reliable D call. The J call may be wrong; the DNA end is better matched by TRBJ2-7. CDR3 length: 14 residues. The germline gives CDR1 ENHRY, CDR2 SYGVKD. The CDR3 region has the DNA TGTGCCATCAGTGGGATTCTAGAAGCCTACGAGCAGTACTTC. Its translation: CAISGILEAYEQYF.

The chain carries TRBV4-1 and TRBJ2-2, with unresolved D. CDR1 is MGHRA, CDR2 YSYEKL, per germline. The CDR3 is 16 residues long. V shed 0 bases and J shed 6 bases, with 14 bases lying between them. This CDR3 is CASSQDLGSLAGELFF. The CDR3 DNA is TGCGCCAGCAGCCAAGATTTGGGTTCCCTGGCCGGGGAGCTGTTTTTT.

Here the CDR3 reads CASRSGGWELFF. Here the CDR3 DNA reads TGTGCCAGCAGATCCGGAGGTTGGGAGCTGTTTTTT. The chain carries TRBV11-2 and TRBJ2-2, with D tentatively TRBD2 (5 bases). Trimming took off 6 bases at V and 9 bases at J, with 11 bases between the two ends. The CDR3 length is 12 residues. Germline assignment: CDR1 SGHAT and CDR2 FQNNGV.

CDR3 nucleotide sequence: TGTGCCAGCAGCGAGACAAACACTGAAGCTTTCTTT. It specifies CASSETNTEAFF. The chain joins TRBV7-9 to TRBJ1-1, with D uncertain. Trimming pared 5 bases from V and 2 bases from J, leaving 6 bases between. The CDR3 length is 12 residues. The V gene's germline CDR1 is SEHNR and CDR2 FQNEAQ (reference sequence).

This clone is categorized as medium-sized. V usage is TRBV5-4 and J usage is TRBJ1-1, with D hard to call. Trimming took 4 bases from V and 5 from J, leaving 12 bases between them. The germline V gene has CDR1 SGHNT and CDR2 YYREEE (reference sequence). The CDR3 contains 13 residues. The CDR3 sequence: CASSAGGWTEAFF. DNA for the CDR3: TGTGCCAGCAGCGCCGGTGGCTGGACTGAAGCTTTCTTT.

The V call is TRBV6-6, the J call TRBJ2-7; D unclear. CDR3 length: 12 residues. V lost 5 bases and J 3 bases, leaving 8 bases between the germline ends. In germline, CDR1 is MNHNY, CDR2 SVGAGI (reference sequence). CDR3 sequence (DNA): TGTGCCAGCAGTGTTCGCGACTACGAGCAGTACTTC. Protein product: CASSVRDYEQYF.

V is TRBV27 and J is TRBJ2-3; D call uncertain. Deletions cut 6 bases from V and 3 bases from J, with 10 bases between. Germline V CDR1 and CDR2: MNHEY, SMNVEV (reference sequence). CDR3 length: 13 residues. The CDR3 coding sequence is TGTGCCAGCAGCCCGAGTCTGACAGATACGCAGTATTTT. It codes for CASSPSLTDTQYF.

V is TRBV11-2 and J is TRBJ2-2; 8 bases agree with TRBD2. This CDR3 comprises 18 residues. CDR1 and CDR2 from the germline V gene are SGHAT and FQNNGV. The V segment lost 1 base and the J segment 5 bases; nucleotides outside the gene matches: 12. CDR3: CASSLVVSGLGRTGELFF. The CDR3 nucleotides are TGTGCCAGCAGCTTAGTGGTTTCGGGACTAGGGCGTACCGGGGAGCTGTTTTTT.

This clone showed up just a few times. The CDR3: CASSIGNTEAFF. Written as DNA, the CDR3 is TGTGCCAGTAGTATCGGGAACACTGAAGCTTTCTTT. The J gene is TRBJ1-1, the V gene TRBV19; no clear D gene. Per germline, CDR1 LNHDA and CDR2 SQIVND (reference sequence). Trimming left V 3 bases short and J 1 base short, with 3 bases between. CDR3 length equals 12 residues.

The chain joins TRBV4-1 to TRBJ2-7; 9 bases are shared with TRBD2. V was pared by 4 bases and J by 4 bases, with 2 bases of the junction left unmatched. CDR1 and CDR2 (germline): MGHRA, YSYEKL. The CDR3 runs to 13 residues. The CDR3 spells CASSRSGSYEQYF. As DNA, the CDR3 is TGCGCCAGCAGCCGTAGCGGGAGTTACGAGCAGTACTTC.

The gene calls are TRBV5-6 and TRBJ1-1; unclear D gene. Per germline, CDR1 SGHDT and CDR2 YYEEEE. The CDR3 spans 14 residues. Trimming cost V 0 bases and J 3 bases, with 9 bases left between them. CDR3 amino acids: CASSLVRVYTEAFF. Here the CDR3 DNA reads TGTGCCAGCAGCTTGGTCAGAGTTTACACTGAAGCTTTCTTT.

For this clone: The conserved closing phenylalanine or tryptophan is absent in this CDR3, likely reflecting a read error. The chain carries TRBV9 and TRBJ1-2; tentative D call: TRBD1 (5 bases). CDR3 length equals 11 residues. Per germline, CDR1 SGDLS and CDR2 YYNGEE. Trimming took 3 bases from V and 10 from J, leaving 10 bases between them. CDR3 amino acids: CASSALGDYTL. In DNA, the CDR3 is TGTGCCAGCAGCGCGCTGGGGGACTACACCCTC.

The V and J genes are TRBV2 and TRBJ2-1; possibly TRBD2 for D (6 bases). There are 15 residues in the CDR3. Trimming took 4 bases from V and 5 from J, leaving 15 bases between them. CDR1 SNHLY and CDR2 FYNNEI come from the germline V gene. This CDR3 is CASSAGLGRDNEQFF. The CDR3 DNA follows: TGTGCCAGCAGTGCGGGACTTGGACGCGACAATGAGCAGTTCTTC.

This clone was detected a few times. The chain links TRBV7-2 to TRBJ1-2, with 8 bases that match TRBD1. Germline V lookup: CDR1 SGHTA, CDR2 FQGNSA. V lost 1 base to trimming and J lost 5 bases; unmatched junction nucleotides: 9. The CDR3 covers 16 residues. CDR3 in DNA: TGTGCCAGCAGCTTAGATCCCAGGGGGCCCTGGTATGGCTACACCTTC. Translated: CASSLDPRGPWYGYTF.

The chain recombines TRBV5-1 with TRBJ2-7; 9 bases are shared with TRBD2. The germline V gene encodes CDR1 SGHRS and CDR2 YFSETQ. The V and J ends lost 0 bases and 7 bases, in that order; junction bases with no gene match: 2. The CDR3 has 13 amino acids. This CDR3 reads CASSLVTSGEQYF. In nucleotides, the CDR3 is TGCGCCAGCAGCTTGGTGACTAGCGGTGAGCAGTACTTC. Filled out from reference TRBV5-1 and TRBJ2-7, the complete variable domain reads KAGVTQTPRYLIKTRGQQVTLSCSPISGHRSVSWYQQTPGQGLQFLFEYFSETQRNKGNFPGRFSGRQFSNSRSEMNVSTLELGDSALYLCASSLVTSGEQYFGPGTRLTVT.

This clone was observed a few times. The V and J genes are TRBV9 and TRBJ2-1, with 13 bases matching TRBD2. V lost 5 bases and J lost 5; bases outside the gene matches: 7. Germline-derived CDR1 and CDR2 are SGDLS and YYNGEE. There are 16 residues in the CDR3. As DNA, the CDR3 is TGTGCCAGCAGTGATAGGACTAGCGGGAGCCACAATGAGCAGTTCTTC. This translates into CASSDRTSGSHNEQFF.

This rearrangement joins TRBV27 to TRBJ2-2; D ambiguous. V dropped 6 bases and J dropped 7 bases, with 12 bases sitting between them. Germline CDR1 is MNHEY and CDR2 is SMNVEV (reference sequence). The CDR3 has 13 residues. The CDR3 region has the DNA TGTGCCAGCAGGGCGGCGACACACGGGGAGCTGTTTTTT. Protein product: CASRAATHGELFF.

The chain uses TRBV27 and TRBJ2-1; D might be TRBD2 (6 bases). The CDR3 extends over 12 amino acids. Trimming shortened V by 7 bases and J by 10 bases, and 14 bases separated the two germline ends. Germline V gives CDR1 MNHEY, CDR2 SMNVEV (reference sequence). The CDR3: CASTTTRGEQFF. As DNA, the CDR3 is TGTGCCAGCACCACTACTCGGGGGGAGCAGTTCTTC.

This chain uses TRBV5-5 with TRBJ2-7; D gene unclear. V was pared by 1 base and J by 5 bases, with 13 bases between. Germline assignment: CDR1 SGHKS and CDR2 YYEKEE (reference sequence). CDR3 size: 14 residues. CDR3 nucleotides: TGTGCCAGCAGCTTGACTGGGATCGTGGACGAGCAGTACTTC. As protein: CASSLTGIVDEQYF. The full variable domain, completed using reference TRBV5-5 and TRBJ2-7, is DAGVTQSPTHLIKTRGQQVTLRCSPISGHKSVSWYQQVLGQGPQFIFQYYEKEERGRGNFPDRFSARQFPNYSSELNVNALLLGDSALYLCASSLTGIVDEQYFGPGTRLTVT.

The chain uses TRBV5-6 and TRBJ1-4; D call uncertain. The CDR3 has 16 amino acids. Trimming pared 0 bases from V and 0 bases from J, leaving 9 bases between. The germline CDR1 and CDR2 sequences are SGHDT and YYEEEE. CDR3 sequence: CASSLGIFATNEKLFF. The DNA for the CDR3 is TGTGCCAGCAGCTTGGGAATATTTGCAACTAATGAAAAACTGTTTTTT.

The V and J genes are TRBV11-3 and TRBJ2-5; TRBD1 aligns across 8 bases. V lost 3 bases to trimming and J lost 5 bases; unmatched junction nucleotides: 5. Germline V gene sequence: CDR1 SGHNT, CDR2 YENEEA. The CDR3 has 14 residues. The DNA of the CDR3 is TGTGCCAGCAGCTTCAGGGGGCGAGGGGAGACCCAGTACTTC. Amino acid sequence: CASSFRGRGETQYF.

This rearrangement joins TRBV7-8 to TRBJ1-1; maybe TRBD1 (6 bases). This CDR3 has 16 amino acids. Trimming left V 5 bases short and J 1 base short, with 17 bases between. Germline V CDR1 and CDR2: SGHVS, FQNEAQ. Written as DNA, the CDR3 is TGTGCCAGCAGCCCCCATGGGGGGGCAGGGAACACTGAAGCTTTCTTT. Its protein is CASSPHGGAGNTEAFF.

The rearrangement joins TRBV27 to TRBJ1-2, with a weak D call TRBD1 (5 bases). CDR1 is MNHEY and CDR2 is SMNVEV in the germline V gene (reference sequence). This CDR3 has 14 residues. The V and J ends lost 2 bases and 4 bases respectively, with 11 bases between them. CDR3 amino acids: CASSLEGPGYGYTF. The DNA for the CDR3 is TGTGCCAGCAGTTTAGAGGGACCTGGCTATGGCTACACCTTC.

This clone was seen more than once but under ten times. This chain uses TRBV9 with TRBJ2-1; D remains unclear. V gave up 3 bases and J gave up 8 bases, with 15 bases separating them. The CDR3 contains 14 residues. In germline, CDR1 is SGDLS, CDR2 YYNGEE. In nucleotides, the CDR3 is TGTGCCAGCAGCGGAAGGTATACCCCATATGAGCAGTTCTTC. This codes for CASSGRYTPYEQFF.

The chain links TRBV5-6 to TRBJ2-3; the match to TRBD1 covers 8 bases. V lost 3 bases to trimming and J lost 6 bases; unmatched junction nucleotides: 12. The CDR3 consists of 16 residues. Germline V lookup: CDR1 SGHDT, CDR2 YYEEEE. In DNA, the CDR3 is TGTGCCAGCAGCTCGGACAGGGCAGGGAGATTGGATACGCAGTATTTT. Protein sequence: CASSSDRAGRLDTQYF.